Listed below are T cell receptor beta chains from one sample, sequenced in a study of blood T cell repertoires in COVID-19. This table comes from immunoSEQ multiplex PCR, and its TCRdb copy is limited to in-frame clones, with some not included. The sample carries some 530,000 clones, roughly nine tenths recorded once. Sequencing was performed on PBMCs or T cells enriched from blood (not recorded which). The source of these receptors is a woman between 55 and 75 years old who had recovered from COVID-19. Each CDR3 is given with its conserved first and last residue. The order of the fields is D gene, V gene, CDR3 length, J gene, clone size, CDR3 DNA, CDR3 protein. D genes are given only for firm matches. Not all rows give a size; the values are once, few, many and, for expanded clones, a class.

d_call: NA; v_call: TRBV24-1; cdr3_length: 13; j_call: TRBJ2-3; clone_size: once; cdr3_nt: TGTGCCACCAGTGATTCTCCCGCAGATACGCAGTATTTT; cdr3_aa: CATSDSPADTQYF
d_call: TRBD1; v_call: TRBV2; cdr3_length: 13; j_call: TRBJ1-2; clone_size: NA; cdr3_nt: TGTGCCAGCAGCGATACAGGGGGCTATGGCTACACCTTC; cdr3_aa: CASSDTGGYGYTF
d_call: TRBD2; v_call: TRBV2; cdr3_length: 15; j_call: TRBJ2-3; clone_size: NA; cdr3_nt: TGTGCCAGCGTTGGGCGGGGGGCCGGCGAAGATACGCAGTATTTT; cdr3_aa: CASVGRGAGEDTQYF
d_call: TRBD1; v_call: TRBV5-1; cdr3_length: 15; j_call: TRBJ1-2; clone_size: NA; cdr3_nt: TGCGCCAGCAGCTTGGGGGACAGATCTAACTATGGCTACACCTTC; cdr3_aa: CASSLGDRSNYGYTF
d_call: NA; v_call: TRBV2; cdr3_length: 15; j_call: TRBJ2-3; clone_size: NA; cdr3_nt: TGTGCCAGCAGTGAGGGGCAGCCTAGCACAGATACGCAGTATTTT; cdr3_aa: CASSEGQPSTDTQYF
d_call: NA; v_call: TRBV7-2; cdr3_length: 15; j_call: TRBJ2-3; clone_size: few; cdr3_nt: TGTGCCAGCAGCCGGGGTCTGGGGGCAGCAGATACGCAGTATTTT; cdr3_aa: CASSRGLGAADTQYF
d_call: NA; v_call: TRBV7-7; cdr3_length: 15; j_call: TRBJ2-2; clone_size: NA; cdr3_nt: TGTGCTAGCAGCTTAGCCGTTGAGGACACCGGGGAGCTGTTTTTT; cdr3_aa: CASSLAVEDTGELFF
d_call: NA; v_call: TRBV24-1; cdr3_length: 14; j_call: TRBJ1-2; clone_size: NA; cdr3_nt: TGTGCCACCAGTGACATAGGAGGGGTCGGTGGCTACACCTTC; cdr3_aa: CATSDIGGVGGYTF
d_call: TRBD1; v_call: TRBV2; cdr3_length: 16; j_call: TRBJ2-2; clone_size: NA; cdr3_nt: TGTGCCAGCAGTGAATCGGACAGGTCGAACACCGGGGAGCTGTTTTTT; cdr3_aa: CASSESDRSNTGELFF
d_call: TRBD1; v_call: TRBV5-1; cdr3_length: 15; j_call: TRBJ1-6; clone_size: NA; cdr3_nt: TGCGCCAGCAGCTTAACAGGGGGATATAATTCACCCCTCCACTTT; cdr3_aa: CASSLTGGYNSPLHF
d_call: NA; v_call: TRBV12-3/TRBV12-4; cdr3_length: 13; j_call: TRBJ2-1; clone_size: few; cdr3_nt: TGTGCCAGCAGTTTGGGGGACTGGGGAGAGCAGTTCTTC; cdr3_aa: CASSLGDWGEQFF
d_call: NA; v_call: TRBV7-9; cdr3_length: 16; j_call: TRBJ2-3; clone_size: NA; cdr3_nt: TGTGCCAGCAGCCCTTGGTCTCAATCAGGGGCAGATACGCAGTATTTT; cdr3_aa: CASSPWSQSGADTQYF
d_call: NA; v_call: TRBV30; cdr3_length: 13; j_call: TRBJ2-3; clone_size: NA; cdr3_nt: TGTGCCTGGACTAGCCCTAGCACAGATACGCAGTATTTT; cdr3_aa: CAWTSPSTDTQYF
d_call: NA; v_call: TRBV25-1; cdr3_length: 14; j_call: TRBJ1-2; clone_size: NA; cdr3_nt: TGTGCCAGCACCCCCCCGGGGGTTAACTATGGCTACACCTTC; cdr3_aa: CASTPPGVNYGYTF
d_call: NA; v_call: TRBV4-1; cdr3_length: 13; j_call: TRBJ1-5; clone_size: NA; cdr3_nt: TGCGCCAGCAGCCAGCCGGGCAATCAGCCCCAGCATTTT; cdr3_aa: CASSQPGNQPQHF
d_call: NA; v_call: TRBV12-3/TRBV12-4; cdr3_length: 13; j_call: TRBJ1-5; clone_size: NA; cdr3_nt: TGTGCCAGCGTCCGGGGGGGCGGACAGCCCCAGCATTTT; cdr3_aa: CASVRGGGQPQHF
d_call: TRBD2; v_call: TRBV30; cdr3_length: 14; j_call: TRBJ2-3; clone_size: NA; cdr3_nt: TGTGCCTGGAGTCGTAGCGGGGGGGCAGATACGCAGTATTTT; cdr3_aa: CAWSRSGGADTQYF
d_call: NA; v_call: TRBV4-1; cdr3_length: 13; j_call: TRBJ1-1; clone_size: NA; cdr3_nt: TGCGCCAGCAGCCAAGGGAGGGTCACTGAAGCTTTCTTT; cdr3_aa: CASSQGRVTEAFF
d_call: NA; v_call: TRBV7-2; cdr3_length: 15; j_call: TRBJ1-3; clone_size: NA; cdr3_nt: TGTGCCAGCAGCGCCAACGGTGGGACACTAAACACCATATATTTT; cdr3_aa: CASSANGGTLNTIYF
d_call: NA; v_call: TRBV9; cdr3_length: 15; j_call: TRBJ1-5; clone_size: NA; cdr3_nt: TGTGCCAGCAGCGTAGGTCAGGGGTGGGATCAGCCCCAGCATTTT; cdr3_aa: CASSVGQGWDQPQHF
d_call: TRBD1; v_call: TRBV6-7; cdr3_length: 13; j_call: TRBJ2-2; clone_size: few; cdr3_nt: TGTGCCAGCAGTGGACAGGGTCCCGGGGAGCTGTTTTTT; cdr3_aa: CASSGQGPGELFF
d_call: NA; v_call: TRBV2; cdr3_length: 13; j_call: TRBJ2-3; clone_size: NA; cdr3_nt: TGTGCCAGCCATCTTCTAGGCACAGATACGCAGTATTTT; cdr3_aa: CASHLLGTDTQYF
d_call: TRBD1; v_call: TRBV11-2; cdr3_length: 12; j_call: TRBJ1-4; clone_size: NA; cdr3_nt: TGTGCCAGCAGCTTAGGGGACAGGGAACTGTTTTTT; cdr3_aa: CASSLGDRELFF
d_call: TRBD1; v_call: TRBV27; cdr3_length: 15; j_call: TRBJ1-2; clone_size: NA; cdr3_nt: TGTGCCAGCAAGGAGTTGGGACAGGGCGACTATGGCTACACCTTC; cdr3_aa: CASKELGQGDYGYTF
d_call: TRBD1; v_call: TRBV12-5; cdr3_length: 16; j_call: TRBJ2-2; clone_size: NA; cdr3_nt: TGTGCTAGTGGTTTGGTACTGGGACAGGGGACCGGGGAGCTGTTTTTT; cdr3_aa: CASGLVLGQGTGELFF
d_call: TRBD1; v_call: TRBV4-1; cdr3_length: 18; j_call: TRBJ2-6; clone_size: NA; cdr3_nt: TGCGCCAGCAGCCAGGGGGACAGGGGTGAGGCTGGGGCCAACGTCCTGACTTTC; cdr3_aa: CASSQGDRGEAGANVLTF
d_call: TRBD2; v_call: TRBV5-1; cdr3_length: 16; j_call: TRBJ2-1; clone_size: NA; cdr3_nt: TGCGCCAGCAGCTGGGGGCTAGCGGGGCCTCACAATGAGCAGTTCTTC; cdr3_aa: CASSWGLAGPHNEQFF
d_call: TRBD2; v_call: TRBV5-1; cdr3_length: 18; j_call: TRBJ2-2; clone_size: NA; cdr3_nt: TGCGCCAGCAGCTTGGATCTAGCGGGGGGGCGCGGCACCGGGGAGCTGTTTTTT; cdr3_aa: CASSLDLAGGRGTGELFF
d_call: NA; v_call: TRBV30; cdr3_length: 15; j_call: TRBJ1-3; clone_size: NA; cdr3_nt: TGTGCCTGGAGGATAGCCGGGGGTTCTGGAAACACCATATATTTT; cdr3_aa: CAWRIAGGSGNTIYF
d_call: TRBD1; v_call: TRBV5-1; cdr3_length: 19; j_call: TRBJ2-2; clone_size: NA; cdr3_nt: TGCGCCAGCAGCCTCCACCGGGACAGGGGATTTTCGAACACCGGGGAGCTGTTTTTT; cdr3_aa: CASSLHRDRGFSNTGELFF
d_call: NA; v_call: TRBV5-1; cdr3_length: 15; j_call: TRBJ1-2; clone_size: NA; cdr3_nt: TGCGCCAGCAGCTTGGGCAGTATGGGGGGATATGTCAACACCTTC; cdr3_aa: CASSLGSMGGYVNTF
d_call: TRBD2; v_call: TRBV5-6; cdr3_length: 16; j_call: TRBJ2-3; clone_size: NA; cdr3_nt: TGTGCCAGCAGCTTGGGACTAGCGGGCTCCACAGATACGCAGTATTTT; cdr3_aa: CASSLGLAGSTDTQYF
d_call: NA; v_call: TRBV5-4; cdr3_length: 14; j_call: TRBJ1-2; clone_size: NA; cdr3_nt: TGTGCCAGCAGCTTGATAGCTGCAGGGGAAGGCTACACCTTC; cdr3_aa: CASSLIAAGEGYTF
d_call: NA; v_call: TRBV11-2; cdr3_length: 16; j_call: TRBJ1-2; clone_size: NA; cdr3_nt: TGTGCCAGCAGCCCTCGAGGACGGGGGGCCGTCTATGGCTACACCTTC; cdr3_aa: CASSPRGRGAVYGYTF
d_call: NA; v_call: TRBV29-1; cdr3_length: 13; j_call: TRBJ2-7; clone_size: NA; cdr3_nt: TGCAGCGTTGGCGGGGGCAGCTCCTACGAGCAGTACTTC; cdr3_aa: CSVGGGSSYEQYF
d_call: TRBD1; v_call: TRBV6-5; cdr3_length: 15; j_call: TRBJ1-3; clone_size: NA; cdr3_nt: TGTGCCAGCAGTTACTCGACAGGGAATGGAAACACCATATATTTT; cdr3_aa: CASSYSTGNGNTIYF
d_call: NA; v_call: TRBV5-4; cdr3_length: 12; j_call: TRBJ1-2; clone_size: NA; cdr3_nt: TGTGCCAGCGCCGGGACAACGTTCGGTTACACCTTC; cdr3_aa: CASAGTTFGYTF
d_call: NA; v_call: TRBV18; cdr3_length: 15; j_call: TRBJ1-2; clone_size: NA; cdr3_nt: TGTGCCAGCTCACCAGCTGCTGGCACCAACTATGGCTACACCTTC; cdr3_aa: CASSPAAGTNYGYTF
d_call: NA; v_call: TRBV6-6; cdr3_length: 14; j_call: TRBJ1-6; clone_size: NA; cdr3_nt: TGTGCCAGCATGGGGAGCTCCTATAATTCACCCCTCCACTTT; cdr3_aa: CASMGSSYNSPLHF
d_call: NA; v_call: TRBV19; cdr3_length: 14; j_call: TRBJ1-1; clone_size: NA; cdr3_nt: TGTGCCAGTAGGGGAAGAGAAAGGGGCACTGAAGCTTTCTTT; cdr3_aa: CASRGRERGTEAFF
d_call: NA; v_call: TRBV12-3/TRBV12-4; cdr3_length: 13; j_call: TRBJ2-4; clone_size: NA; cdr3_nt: TGTGCCAGCAGTTCATCCCCGGGAAACATTCAGTACTTC; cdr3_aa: CASSSSPGNIQYF
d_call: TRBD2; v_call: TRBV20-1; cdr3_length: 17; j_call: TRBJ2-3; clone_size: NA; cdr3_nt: TGCAGTGCTAGTAGCCTAGCGGGCCCCACCTACACAGATACGCAGTATTTT; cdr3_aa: CSASSLAGPTYTDTQYF
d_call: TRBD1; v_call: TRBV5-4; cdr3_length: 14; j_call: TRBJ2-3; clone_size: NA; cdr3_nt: TGTGCCAGCAGCTGGGACAGGGCGACAGATACGCAGTATTTT; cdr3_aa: CASSWDRATDTQYF
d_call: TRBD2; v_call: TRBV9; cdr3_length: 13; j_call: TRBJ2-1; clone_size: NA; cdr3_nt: TGTGCCAGCAGCGCGGGACTAGCCCATGAGCAGTTCTTC; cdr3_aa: CASSAGLAHEQFF
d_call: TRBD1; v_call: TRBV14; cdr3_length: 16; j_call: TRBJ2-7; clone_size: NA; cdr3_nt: TGTGCCAGCTCCATAGGACAGGCCGGGCTACACTACGAGCAGTACTTC; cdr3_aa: CASSIGQAGLHYEQYF
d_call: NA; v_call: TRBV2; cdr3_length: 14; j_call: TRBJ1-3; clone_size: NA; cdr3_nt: TGTGCCAGCAAAATCAGGGGAGCTGGAAACACCATATATTTT; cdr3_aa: CASKIRGAGNTIYF
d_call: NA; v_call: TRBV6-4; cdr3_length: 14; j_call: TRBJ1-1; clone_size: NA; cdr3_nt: TGTGCCAGCAGTGACCGCGCGGGAAAGGGTGAAGCTTTCTTT; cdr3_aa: CASSDRAGKGEAFF
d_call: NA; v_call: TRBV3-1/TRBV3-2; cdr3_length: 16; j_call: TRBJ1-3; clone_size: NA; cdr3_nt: TGTGCCAGCAGCCAAGATCCCAGACAGGTTGGAAACACCATATATTTT; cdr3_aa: CASSQDPRQVGNTIYF
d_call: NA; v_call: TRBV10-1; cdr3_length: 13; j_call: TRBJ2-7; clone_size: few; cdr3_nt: TGCGCCAGCAGTCGTGCAGGGCTGAACGAGCAGTACTTC; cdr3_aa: CASSRAGLNEQYF
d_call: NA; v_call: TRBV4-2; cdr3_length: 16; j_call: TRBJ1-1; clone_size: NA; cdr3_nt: TGTGCCAGCAGCCAAGCTAGGTACGGGGTAAACACTGAAGCTTTCTTT; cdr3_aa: CASSQARYGVNTEAFF
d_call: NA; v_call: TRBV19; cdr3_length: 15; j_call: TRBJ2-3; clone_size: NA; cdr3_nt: TGTGCCAGTTCCCAGGGGCCCCTAAGTACGTATACGCAGTATTTT; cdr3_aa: CASSQGPLSTYTQYF
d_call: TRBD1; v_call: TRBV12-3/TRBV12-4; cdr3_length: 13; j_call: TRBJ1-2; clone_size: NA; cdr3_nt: TGTGCCAGCAGATACGGGACAGGACATGGCTACACCTTC; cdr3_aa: CASRYGTGHGYTF
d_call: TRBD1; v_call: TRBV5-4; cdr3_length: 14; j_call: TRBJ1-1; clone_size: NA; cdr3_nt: TGTGCCAGCAGCTCGCGGACAGGGGGCACTGAAGCTTTCTTT; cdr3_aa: CASSSRTGGTEAFF
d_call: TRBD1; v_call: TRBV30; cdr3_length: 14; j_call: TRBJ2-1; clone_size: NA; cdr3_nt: TGTGCCTGGAGTGTCGCCAGGGGGCACAATGAGCAGTTCTTC; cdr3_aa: CAWSVARGHNEQFF
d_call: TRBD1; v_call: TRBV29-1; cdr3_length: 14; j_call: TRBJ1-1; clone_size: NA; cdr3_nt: TGCAGCGTTGACCGAGGGGGCAAAGTGGCTGAAGCTTTCTTT; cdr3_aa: CSVDRGGKVAEAFF
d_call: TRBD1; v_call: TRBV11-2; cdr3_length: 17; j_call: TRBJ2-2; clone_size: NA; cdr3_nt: TGTGCCAGCAGAAGCGACAGGGGTCCTTCGAACACCGGGGAGCTGTTTTTT; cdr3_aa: CASRSDRGPSNTGELFF
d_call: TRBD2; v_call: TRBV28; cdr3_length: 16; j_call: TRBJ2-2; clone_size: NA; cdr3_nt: TGTGCCAGCAGTACTCTAGCGGGGGAGAACACCGGGGAGCTGTTTTTT; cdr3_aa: CASSTLAGENTGELFF
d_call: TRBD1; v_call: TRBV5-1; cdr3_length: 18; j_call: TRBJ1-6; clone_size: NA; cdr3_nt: TGCGCCAGCAGCGCAAGGACAGGGGCAAGCTCCTATAATTCACCCCTCCACTTT; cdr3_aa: CASSARTGASSYNSPLHF
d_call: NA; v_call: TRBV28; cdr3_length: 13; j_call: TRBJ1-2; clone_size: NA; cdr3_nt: TGTGCCAGCGGTTCACAGTTCCGCTATGGCTACACCTTC; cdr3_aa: CASGSQFRYGYTF
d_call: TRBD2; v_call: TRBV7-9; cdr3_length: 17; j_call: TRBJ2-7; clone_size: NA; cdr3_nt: TGTGCCAGCAGCTTAGCGCCACTAGCGGGGTTTGTTTACGAGCAGTACTTC; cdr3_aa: CASSLAPLAGFVYEQYF